Listed here are 31 T cell receptor beta chains from one sample, sequenced in a study of spatial heterogeneity in lung cancer. A single record per CDR3 protein comes from TCRdb applying MiXCR to the 5' RACE reads. The table has approximately 4,800 distinct CDR3 sequences, roughly 28% seen once; the top ten hold around two fifths. Time point of the sample: sample taken at primary tumor resection. Material for sequencing was whole RNA from tumor, nontumor lung or frozen PBMC, left unsorted. The sequences come from PBMCs, collected at surgery. These receptors all come from a male donor with early-stage non-small cell lung cancer.

This clonotype was picked up many times. The V call is TRBV28, the J call TRBJ2-7, with D perhaps matching TRBD2 (6 bases). Trimming took off 0 bases at V and 1 base at J, with 13 bases between the two ends. Germline V gene data show CDR1 as MDHEN and CDR2 as SYDVKM. This CDR3 spans 16 amino acids. The CDR3 DNA is TGTGCCAGCAGTTTATGGGAACGGGAGACTTCCTACGAGCAGTACTTC. Translating it yields CASSLWERETSYEQYF.

This clonotype appeared many times. The chain has TRBV29-1 and TRBJ1-1; unclear D gene. V was shortened by 3 bases and J by 5 bases, with 7 bases between the two germline ends. CDR1 is SQVTM, CDR2 ANQGSEA, per germline. This CDR3 contains 11 residues. Here the CDR3 reads CSVEGVTEAFF. The DNA for the CDR3 is TGCAGCGTTGAGGGAGTTACTGAAGCTTTCTTT.

The rearrangement uses TRBV20-1 and TRBJ1-4, with 12 positions matching TRBD1. CDR3 length: 16 residues. CDR1 is DFQATT and CDR2 is SNEGSKA in the germline V gene (reference sequence). V shed 5 bases, J shed 4 bases, and the junction held 8 bases outside the gene matches. DNA of the CDR3: TGCAGTGCTCCCCCGGGACAGGGGGCGGGTAATGAAAAACTGTTTTTT. Translating it yields CSAPPGQGAGNEKLFF.

This clonotype appeared many times. V usage is TRBV7-2 and J usage is TRBJ2-1; no definite D call. The V end lost 3 bases, the J end lost 6 bases, and 9 bases lay between the germline ends. CDR1 and CDR2 (germline): SGHTA, FQGNSA. The CDR3 runs 13 residues. This chain's CDR3 is CASSLSRANEQFF. As DNA, the CDR3 is TGTGCCAGCAGCTTGAGTCGAGCCAATGAGCAGTTCTTC.

By share of the sample, this clonotype is medium-sized (0.01 to 0.1%). CDR3 DNA sequence: TGCAGTGCCCACAGGGCGGGGTTGAGCGATGAGCAGTTCTTC. Translated, it gives CSAHRAGLSDEQFF. The J gene is TRBJ2-1, the V gene TRBV20-1, with D perhaps given as TRBD1 or TRBD2 (6 bases each). Looked up from germline, CDR1 is DFQATT and CDR2 is SNEGSKA (reference sequence). CDR3 length: 14 amino acids. V gave up 6 bases and J gave up 8 bases, with 20 bases separating them.

By sample fraction, this clonotype is medium-sized. The V and J genes are TRBV6-5 and TRBJ1-6; D gene ambiguous. The V end was cut by 6 bases, the J end by 2 bases, with 14 bases between. Germline CDR1 MNHEY, CDR2 SVGAGI. The CDR3 has 16 amino acids. The CDR3 nucleotides read TGTGCCAGCAGCCGACCTCGAACACCCTATAATTCACCCCTCCACTTT. Its translation: CASSRPRTPYNSPLHF.

By frequency in the sample, this clonotype is medium-sized. This chain uses TRBV28 with TRBJ1-5; maybe TRBD1 (6 bases). The CDR3 contains 15 residues. The germline V and J ends were trimmed by 4 bases and 7 bases, with 17 bases remaining between them. CDR1 MDHEN and CDR2 SYDVKM come from the germline V gene. Written as DNA, the CDR3 is TGTGCCAGCAGTTCACCTCACAGGGTGGGACAGCCCCAGCATTTT. This translates into CASSSPHRVGQPQHF.

This clonotype is termed medium-sized (0.01 to 0.1%). The chain couples TRBV7-3 to TRBJ2-2; possible D gene TRBD1, 6 bases. CDR3 length: 14 residues. The V end lost 1 base, the J end lost 6 bases, and 9 bases lay between the germline ends. From germline, CDR1 is SGHTA and CDR2 FQGTGA. The CDR3 region has the DNA TGTGCCAGCAGCTTAATACAGGGAGCCGGGGAGCTGTTTTTT. Its protein product is CASSLIQGAGELFF.

This clonotype is deemed medium-sized. This chain's CDR3 is CASSLSGDNEQFF. The CDR3 bases are TGTGCCAGCAGCTTATCCGGGGACAATGAGCAGTTCTTC. The V call is TRBV7-9, the J call TRBJ2-1, with D maybe TRBD2 (5 bases). V lost 2 bases and J lost 5, with 7 bases in between. Germline assignment: CDR1 SEHNR and CDR2 FQNEAQ (reference sequence). The CDR3 totals 13 residues.

The CDR3 DNA follows: TGCAGCGTTGAAGGACAGGGGGCGTTGGTAGATACGCAGTATTTT. This sequence encodes CSVEGQGALVDTQYF. The V gene is TRBV29-1, the J gene TRBJ2-3; 10 bases are shared with TRBD1. There are 15 residues in the CDR3. The germline CDR1 and CDR2 sequences are SQVTM and ANQGSEA. The J segment lost 5 bases and the V segment lost 1 base, leaving 6 bases of the junction unmatched.

This clonotype showed up just a few times. This chain joins TRBV29-1 and TRBJ1-3, with unresolved D. This CDR3 is built from 13 residues. CDR1 is SQVTM, CDR2 ANQGSEA, per germline. The V end lost 4 bases, the J end lost 4 bases, and 11 bases lay between the germline ends. This CDR3 reads CSVAKGAGNTIYF. The CDR3 bases are TGCAGCGTTGCTAAGGGTGCCGGAAACACCATATATTTT.

The chain joins TRBV20-1 to TRBJ2-7, with 8 positions matching TRBD1. Germline CDR1 is DFQATT and CDR2 is SNEGSKA (reference sequence). This CDR3 region has 13 residues. V trimming: 6 bases; J trimming: 4 bases; junction bases outside the gene matches: 8. The CDR3 DNA is TGCAGTGCCCCCGGGACAGGAATTTACGAGCAGTACTTC. This gives the protein CSAPGTGIYEQYF.

The V and J genes are TRBV20-1 and TRBJ1-1; a possible D gene is TRBD1 (5 bases). Per the germline V gene, CDR1 is DFQATT and CDR2 is SNEGSKA (reference sequence). V gave up 1 base and J gave up 4 bases, with 13 bases separating them. The CDR3 length is 14 residues. The CDR3 reads CSARAGGTGTEAFF. CDR3 bases: TGCAGTGCTAGAGCGGGGGGGACCGGCACTGAAGCTTTCTTT.

There are a few counts of this clonotype. The J gene is TRBJ2-7, the V gene TRBV9, with D hard to call. Germline CDR1 SGDLS, CDR2 YYNGEE. There are 14 residues in the CDR3. V gave up 0 bases and J gave up 0 bases, with 7 bases separating them. CDR3 region: CASSVGVVSYEQYF. As DNA, the CDR3 is TGTGCCAGCAGCGTAGGAGTGGTCTCCTACGAGCAGTACTTC.

This clonotype rates as medium-sized (0.01 to 0.1%). The V and J genes are TRBV27 and TRBJ2-1, with 12 bases lining up with TRBD2. Germline CDR1 reads MNHEY; CDR2 reads SMNVEV (reference sequence). The length of the CDR3 is 15 residues. J was trimmed by 4 bases and V by 5 bases; bases with no gene match: 3. The CDR3 here is CASSALAGGYNEQFF. Here the CDR3 DNA reads TGTGCCAGCAGTGCACTAGCGGGGGGTTACAATGAGCAGTTCTTC.

This clonotype is medium-sized within its sample. The chain employs TRBV29-1 and TRBJ2-5; a possible D gene is TRBD1 (6 bases). The CDR3 runs 12 residues. Deletions cut 3 bases from V and 4 bases from J, with 9 bases between. CDR1 and CDR2 from the germline V gene are SQVTM and ANQGSEA. The CDR3 DNA follows: TGCAGCGTTGATAGGGGGACAGAGACCCAGTACTTC. It specifies CSVDRGTETQYF.

The chain is built from TRBV29-1 and TRBJ1-4; 10 positions agree with TRBD1. Germline lookup yields CDR1 SQVTM and CDR2 ANQGSEA. V lost 5 bases to trimming and J lost 7 bases; unmatched junction nucleotides: 4. The CDR3 sequence is 13 residues long. The CDR3 bases are TGCAGCGTTAAGACAGGGGGCGTTGAAAAACTGTTTTTT. Protein: CSVKTGGVEKLFF.

The chain joins TRBV5-1 to TRBJ2-5, with TRBD2 identical over 7 bases. There are 16 residues in the CDR3. Germline V CDR1 and CDR2: SGHRS, YFSETQ. After removal of 7 bases from V and 0 bases from J, the junction contained 12 bases not matched to a gene. CDR3 amino acids: CASWRELAEYQETQYF. In DNA, the CDR3 is TGCGCCAGCTGGCGGGAGCTAGCGGAGTACCAAGAGACCCAGTACTTC.

This clonotype is medium-sized by share. The V call is TRBV4-3, the J call TRBJ2-3, with D maybe TRBD1 (5 bases). Germline V gene lookup returns CDR1 LGHNA and CDR2 YSLEER. V dropped 1 base and J dropped 2 bases, with 7 bases sitting between them. This CDR3 contains 14 residues. CDR3 nucleotide sequence: TGCGCCAGCAGCCAAGGACAGTCCACAGATACGCAGTATTTT. Protein: CASSQGQSTDTQYF.

This chain uses TRBV4-3 with TRBJ2-5, with TRBD2 identical over 9 bases. The CDR3 loop spans 16 amino acids. After removal of 1 base from V and 2 bases from J, the junction contained 5 bases not matched to a gene. Per the germline V gene, CDR1 is LGHNA and CDR2 is YSLEER. The CDR3 reads CASSQGLAGIQETQYF. In DNA form, the CDR3 reads TGCGCCAGCAGCCAAGGGCTAGCGGGGATACAAGAGACCCAGTACTTC.

The J gene is TRBJ2-5, the V gene TRBV5-1; D perhaps matches TRBD2 (5 bases). The germline V gene has CDR1 SGHRS and CDR2 YFSETQ. Deletions cut 1 base from V and 5 bases from J, with 9 bases between. The CDR3 runs to 13 residues. The CDR3 sequence: CASSLSSAETQYF. The CDR3 nucleotides are TGCGCCAGCAGCTTGAGTAGCGCGGAGACCCAGTACTTC.

This clonotype came up a few times. This chain joins TRBV19 and TRBJ1-2, with TRBD1 as a possible D gene (5 bases). With 6 bases removed from V and 4 bases from J, the gap between germline ends came to 12 bases. CDR3 length equals 13 residues. In germline, CDR1 is LNHDA, CDR2 SQIVND (reference sequence). CDR3 sequence (DNA): TGTGCCAGTAGGCCGCGGGGGAGCTATGGCTACACCTTC. Protein: CASRPRGSYGYTF.

CDR3 bases: TGTGCCTCAGAGAGCACAGATACGCAGTATTTT. Protein: CASESTDTQYF. This chain connects TRBV10-3 to TRBJ2-3; no clear D. The CDR3 covers 11 residues. Germline values: CDR1 ENHRY, CDR2 SYGVKD. Trimming stripped 11 bases from V and 0 bases from J, with 6 bases between.

By sample fraction, this clonotype is medium-sized. The gene calls are TRBV7-9 and TRBJ2-3; possible D gene TRBD1, 5 bases. CDR3 length equals 16 residues. Germline V CDR1 and CDR2: SEHNR, FQNEAQ (reference sequence). Trimming shortened V by 3 bases and J by 2 bases, and 15 bases separated the two germline ends. The CDR3 spells CASSFASQVFTDTQYF. DNA of the CDR3: TGTGCCAGCAGCTTCGCCTCACAGGTTTTCACAGATACGCAGTATTTT. The whole variable domain, remainder taken from reference TRBV7-9 and TRBJ2-3, is DTGVSQNPRHKITKRGQNVTFRCDPISEHNRLYWYRQTLGQGPEFLTYFQNEAQLEKSRLLSDRFSAERPKGSFSTLEIQRTEQGDSAMYLCASSFASQVFTDTQYFGPGTRLTVL.

This clonotype is medium-sized within its sample. The genes are TRBV9 and TRBJ2-1; D ambiguous. The CDR3 totals 16 residues. Germline V gene data show CDR1 as SGDLS and CDR2 as YYNGEE. V lost 0 bases and J lost 0, with 10 bases in between. CDR3 in DNA: TGTGCCAGCAGCGTAGAGGGCGTGAGCTCCTACAATGAGCAGTTCTTC. This gives the protein CASSVEGVSSYNEQFF. The variable domain in full, with the rest retrieved from reference TRBV9 and TRBJ2-1, is DSGVTQTPKHLITATGQRVTLRCSPRSGDLSVYWYQQSLDQGLQFLIQYYNGEERAKGNILERFSAQQFPDLHSELNLSSLELGDSALYFCASSVEGVSSYNEQFFGPGTRLTVL.

The gene calls are TRBV2 and TRBJ2-1, with 7 bases aligning to TRBD2. From germline, CDR1 is SNHLY and CDR2 FYNNEI. With V trimmed by 6 bases and J by 9 bases, 2 bases remained unmatched. This CDR3 comprises 11 residues. This chain's CDR3 is CASSTGGEQFF. DNA for the CDR3: TGTGCCAGCAGCACGGGGGGTGAGCAGTTCTTC.

This clonotype was seen a handful of times. The chain uses TRBV3-1 and TRBJ2-3; 8 bases are a match to TRBD2. V lost 3 bases and J lost 2; bases outside the gene matches: 4. In germline, CDR1 is LGHDT, CDR2 YNNKEL (reference sequence). CDR3 length: 15 amino acids. Written as DNA, the CDR3 is TGTGCCAGCAGCCAGCCGGGACTAGACACAGATACGCAGTATTTT. It translates to CASSQPGLDTDTQYF.

J is TRBJ2-5 and V is TRBV7-2, with D unclear. This CDR3 contains 12 residues. The germline V gene has CDR1 SGHTA and CDR2 FQGNSA. Trimming removed 8 bases at V and 0 bases at J, with 7 bases between. CDR3 bases: TGTGCCAGCTCCGGGCACCAAGAGACCCAGTACTTC. Translated: CASSGHQETQYF. The variable domain in full, with the rest retrieved from reference TRBV7-2 and TRBJ2-5, is GAGVSQSPSNKVTEKGKDVELRCDPISGHTALYWYRQSLGQGLEFLIYFQGNSAPDKSGLPSDRFSAERTGGSVSTLTIQRTQQEDSAVYLCASSGHQETQYFGPGTRLLVL.

The chain carries TRBV7-2 and TRBJ2-2, with D hard to call. Trimming left V 6 bases short and J 6 bases short, with 14 bases between. The CDR3 is 14 residues long. Germline lookup yields CDR1 SGHTA and CDR2 FQGNSA. CDR3 residues: CASRKDASPGELFF. The DNA of the CDR3 is TGTGCCAGCAGGAAAGACGCCTCGCCCGGGGAGCTGTTTTTT.

By its share, this clonotype is medium-sized. J is TRBJ2-5 and V is TRBV7-6, with D possibly matching TRBD2 (6 bases). This CDR3 is 14 amino acids long. CDR1 and CDR2 (germline): SGHVS, FNYEAQ. V was shortened by 1 base and J by 5 bases, with 11 bases between the two germline ends. The CDR3 DNA reads TGTGCCAGCAGCTTAGTTGGCGGGAAGGAGACCCAGTACTTC. It codes for CASSLVGGKETQYF.

By frequency in the sample, this clonotype is medium-sized. The chain combines TRBV6-1 with TRBJ2-3; D unclear. The V end was cut by 1 base, the J end by 2 bases, with 7 bases between. CDR1 is MNHNS, CDR2 SASEGT, per germline. This CDR3 has 14 amino acids. The DNA of the CDR3 is TGTGCCAGCAGTGAAGACCGAGTCACAGATACGCAGTATTTT. Its protein product is CASSEDRVTDTQYF.